One and the same sample provided the 31 T cell receptor beta chains below, sequenced in a study of post-analysis software for immune sequencing data. Whole-study findings and limits: When patients were compared with controls, roughly five TRBV segments were more frequent, TRBV5-6, TRBV5-1 and TRBV20-1 among them.

No antigen is known for these receptors. cDNA libraries of TCR beta carried unique molecular identifiers. TCRdb redid the calling of the PCR reads with MiXCR, one entry per CDR3 protein. The sample lists hundreds of thousands of distinct CDR3 sequences, roughly 29% occurring once. The specimen was blood. The receptors stem from a girl between 5 and 17 years old with multiple sclerosis.

This rearrangement joins TRBV6-6 to TRBJ1-2; D might be TRBD1 (5 bases). This CDR3 spans 13 amino acids. The V gene's germline CDR1 is MNHNY and CDR2 SVGAGI (reference sequence). V lost 2 bases and J lost 8, with 12 bases in between. In DNA form, the CDR3 reads TGTGCCAGCAGTTACCGACCATGGGGGGGCTACACCTTC. It specifies CASSYRPWGGYTF.

The chain is built from TRBV5-1 and TRBJ2-5; 11 bases match TRBD1. J lost 4 bases, V lost 4 bases, and 6 bases had no gene match. The germline V gene encodes CDR1 SGHRS and CDR2 YFSETQ. The CDR3 is 15 amino acids. Here the CDR3 DNA reads TGCGCCAGCAGCCTGGGACAGGGGGGCCCAGAGACCCAGTACTTC. Encoded protein: CASSLGQGGPETQYF.

This clonotype has more than one count but fewer than ten. V and J are TRBV18 and TRBJ2-7; D uncertain. The DNA end favors TRBJ2-5, so the J call may be wrong. Germline values: CDR1 KGHSH, CDR2 LQKENI. The CDR3 loop spans 14 amino acids. CDR3 sequence: CASSSPVLRETQYF. For the CDR3, the DNA is TGTGCCAGCTCATCCCCCGTCCTTAGGGAGACCCAGTACTTC.

This clonotype has only a few counts. This sequence joins TRBV14 and TRBJ1-2, with D unresolved. Trimming took 0 bases from V and 4 from J, leaving 15 bases between them. Germline lookup yields CDR1 SGHDN and CDR2 FVKESK. CDR3 length: 16 residues. The CDR3 loop is CASSQESRQNTYGYTF. The CDR3 DNA is TGTGCCAGCAGCCAAGAAAGTCGGCAGAATACCTATGGCTACACCTTC. Using reference TRBV14 and TRBJ1-2 for the parts outside the CDR3, the full variable domain is EAGVTQFPSHSVIEKGQTVTLRCDPISGHDNLYWYRRVMGKEIKFLLHFVKESKQDESGMPNNRFLAERTGGTYSTLKVQPAELEDSGVYFCASSQESRQNTYGYTFGSGTRLTVV.

The chain has TRBV29-1 and TRBJ2-3; D may be TRBD2 (5 bases). This CDR3 is built from 13 residues. Per the germline V gene, CDR1 is SQVTM and CDR2 is ANQGSEA. V lost 3 bases and J lost 1, with 8 bases in between. The CDR3: CSVDGSRTDTQYF. In DNA form, the CDR3 reads TGCAGCGTTGATGGGAGCCGCACAGATACGCAGTATTTT.

The rearrangement joins TRBV3-1 to TRBJ2-5, with 8 bases identical to TRBD2. The CDR3 has 13 residues. Germline loops: CDR1 LGHDT, CDR2 YNNKEL (reference sequence). V lost 3 bases to trimming and J lost 9 bases; unmatched junction nucleotides: 6. CDR3 coding DNA: TGTGCCAGCAGCCAGGTGGCGGGAGGACCCCAGTACTTC. Its translation: CASSQVAGGPQYF.

The CDR3 protein is CSATGQIFYNEQFF. As DNA, the CDR3 is TGCAGTGCTACCGGACAAATCTTCTACAATGAGCAGTTCTTC. This chain links TRBV20-1 with TRBJ2-1; maybe TRBD1 (5 bases). V was trimmed by 4 bases and J by 3 bases, leaving 13 bases between them. Germline values: CDR1 DFQATT, CDR2 SNEGSKA (reference sequence). The CDR3 extends over 14 amino acids.

This clonotype appeared once. The chain carries TRBV7-2 and TRBJ2-7; D unclear. CDR1 is SGHTA, CDR2 FQGNSA, per germline. V was shortened by 4 bases and J by 4 bases, with 11 bases between the two germline ends. This CDR3 contains 13 residues. The CDR3 region is CASSSRSEYEQYF. The CDR3 nucleotides are TGTGCCAGCAGCTCCCGGAGTGAGTACGAGCAGTACTTC.

The chain joins TRBV7-9 to TRBJ1-2; no clear D. The germline CDR1 and CDR2 sequences are SEHNR and FQNEAQ (reference sequence). The CDR3 is made up of 16 amino acids. Trimming cost V 4 bases and J 1 base, with 16 bases left between them. CDR3 region: CASSSSFGLLNYGYTF. CDR3 sequence (DNA): TGTGCCAGCAGCTCTTCTTTCGGCCTACTTAACTATGGCTACACCTTC.

The CDR3 loop reads CASSQDDRGSYNEQFF. CDR3 DNA: TGTGCCAGCAGCCAAGACGACAGGGGCTCCTACAATGAGCAGTTCTTC. The chain has TRBV4-2 and TRBJ2-1; TRBD1 matches at 8 bases. CDR1 and CDR2 (germline): LGHNA, YNFKEQ. The CDR3 extends over 16 amino acids. After removal of 0 bases from V and 0 bases from J, the junction contained 1 base not matched to a gene.

In its sample, this clonotype was seen a few times. The chain joins TRBV9 to TRBJ1-2; no reliable D call. The CDR3 runs 14 residues. Germline V CDR1 and CDR2: SGDLS, YYNGEE. V shed 0 bases and J shed 4 bases, with 10 bases lying between them. The CDR3 region has the DNA TGTGCCAGCAGCGTAGGGGTGGTCCCCTATGGCTACACCTTC. Protein: CASSVGVVPYGYTF.

In regard to this clonotype: A read error may produce the germline difference seen at one junction end. The chain couples TRBV28 to TRBJ2-1; 9 positions agree with TRBD2. Germline values: CDR1 MDHEN, CDR2 SYDVKM. This CDR3 spans 16 amino acids. CDR3 DNA sequence: TGTGCCAGTAGTTTACACGCGGGAGGGTCCTACAATGAGCAGTTCTTC. This encodes CASSLHAGGSYNEQFF.

This clonotype was seen more than once but under ten times. The J gene is TRBJ1-2, the V gene TRBV6-5, with TRBD1 matching over 8 bases. The length of the CDR3 is 14 residues. V trimming: 2 bases; J trimming: 4 bases; junction bases outside the gene matches: 3. Germline V lookup: CDR1 MNHEY, CDR2 SVGAGI. The CDR3 loop reads CASSYLDRGYGYTF. CDR3 in DNA: TGTGCCAGCAGTTACCTTGACAGGGGCTATGGCTACACCTTC.

This sequence joins TRBV5-1 and TRBJ2-2; no clear D. This CDR3 contains 13 residues. Trimming stripped 0 bases from V and 4 bases from J, with 4 bases between. The germline gives CDR1 SGHRS, CDR2 YFSETQ. The DNA for the CDR3 is TGCGCCAGCAGCTTGGAAACCACCGGGGAGCTGTTTTTT. Protein: CASSLETTGELFF.

This clonotype was detected only a few times. J is TRBJ1-2 and V is TRBV29-1; TRBD1 might be the D (6 bases). CDR3 size: 12 residues. In germline, CDR1 is SQVTM, CDR2 ANQGSEA. The V gene lost 7 bases and the J gene lost 4 bases, with 13 bases spanning the gap. CDR3 loop: CSDLQGVYGYTF. For the CDR3, the DNA is TGCAGCGATCTACAGGGAGTCTATGGCTACACCTTC.

The J gene is TRBJ2-3, the V gene TRBV28, with D perhaps assigned TRBD1 or TRBD2 (5 bases each). Trimming took 3 bases from V and 0 from J, leaving 13 bases between them. Looked up from germline, CDR1 is MDHEN and CDR2 is SYDVKM. The length of the CDR3 is 16 residues. In DNA, the CDR3 is TGTGCCAGCAGTTTTCGGGGCAGCCAGAGCACAGATACGCAGTATTTT. Residues: CASSFRGSQSTDTQYF.

J is TRBJ1-2 and V is TRBV27, with D maybe TRBD1 (5 bases). The CDR3 length is 15 residues. In germline, CDR1 is MNHEY, CDR2 SMNVEV (reference sequence). The V end lost 1 base, the J end lost 2 bases, and 11 bases lay between the germline ends. The CDR3 spells CASSLFSGFNYGYTF. For the CDR3, the DNA is TGTGCCAGCAGTTTATTCTCAGGGTTCAACTATGGCTACACCTTC.

A few counts support this clonotype. The V gene is TRBV29-1, the J gene TRBJ2-7; either TRBD1 or TRBD2 may fit D (5 bases each). CDR1 SQVTM and CDR2 ANQGSEA come from the germline V gene. Trimming left V 5 bases short and J 0 bases short, with 14 bases between. This CDR3 has 14 residues. CDR3 in DNA: TGCAGCGTTAGCCGCTCAGGGAGCTCCTACGAGCAGTACTTC. This gives the protein CSVSRSGSSYEQYF.

This chain uses TRBV7-2 with TRBJ1-4, with TRBD1 as a possible D gene (5 bases). Trimming pared 3 bases from V and 7 bases from J, leaving 15 bases between. Looked up from germline, CDR1 is SGHTA and CDR2 is FQGNSA. The CDR3 runs 15 residues. CDR3 coding DNA: TGTGCCAGCAGCTTCCTAGGGGAGTATGGTGAAAAACTGTTTTTT. Its translation is CASSFLGEYGEKLFF.

The CDR3 protein is CSAIKVRSNQPQHF. In DNA form, the CDR3 reads TGCAGTGCTATCAAGGTGCGCAGCAATCAGCCCCAGCATTTT. This chain links TRBV20-1 with TRBJ1-5; D call uncertain. Germline CDR1 is DFQATT and CDR2 is SNEGSKA (reference sequence). V lost 4 bases, J lost 1 base, and 11 bases lay in between. This CDR3 comprises 14 residues.

This clonotype occurred a few times. CDR3 DNA sequence: TGTGCCACCAGTGAAGTAACGGACGCCAGCTCCTACGAGCAGTACTTC. Translation: CATSEVTDASSYEQYF. This sequence joins TRBV24-1 and TRBJ2-7, with D unresolved. The CDR3 consists of 16 residues. V was clipped by 4 bases and J by 0 bases, with 15 bases between them. In germline, CDR1 is KGHDR, CDR2 SFDVKD.

This clonotype is a singleton in its sample. A junction end diverges from the germline sequence, so it may reflect a read error. The gene calls are TRBV5-4 and TRBJ2-7, with 10 bases matching TRBD1. The germline V gene encodes CDR1 SGHNT and CDR2 YYREEE (reference sequence). The CDR3 consists of 15 residues. In DNA form, the CDR3 reads TGTGTCAGCAGCGCAGGGACAGGGGAGATCTACGAGCAGTACTTC. Its translation is CVSSAGTGEIYEQYF. Supplemented by reference TRBV5-4 and TRBJ2-7, the full variable domain reads ETGVTQSPTHLIKTRGQQVTLRCSSQSGHNTVSWYQQALGQGPQFIFQYYREEENGRGNFPPRFSGLQFPNYSSELNVNALELDDSALYLCVSSAGTGEIYEQYFGPGTRLTVT.

This clonotype was picked up many times. The rearrangement joins TRBV4-3 to TRBJ2-6; D possibly corresponds to TRBD2 (6 bases). CDR3 length: 17 residues. Trimming stripped 0 bases from V and 3 bases from J, with 12 bases between. Germline values: CDR1 LGHNA, CDR2 YSLEER. The CDR3 here is CASSQDRGGSGANVLTF. The CDR3 nucleotides are TGCGCCAGCAGCCAAGATCGAGGAGGGAGTGGGGCCAACGTCCTGACTTTC.

This clonotype was found a few times. The chain employs TRBV3-1 and TRBJ2-6; the D is unclear. This CDR3 comprises 16 residues. Trimming pared 4 bases from V and 4 bases from J, leaving 14 bases between. Germline V lookup: CDR1 LGHDT, CDR2 YNNKEL (reference sequence). CDR3 DNA sequence: TGTGCCAGCAGCCCACATAATTCCCTCGGGGCCAACGTCCTGACTTTC. Amino acids: CASSPHNSLGANVLTF.

This clonotype occurred a few times. The rearrangement uses TRBV6-5 and TRBJ1-6; possible D gene TRBD1, 6 bases. The CDR3 has 15 amino acids. The germline V gene has CDR1 MNHEY and CDR2 SVGAGI. Trimming took 2 bases from V and 5 from J, leaving 10 bases between them. The CDR3 loop is CASSYEGGDNSPLHF. In nucleotides, the CDR3 is TGTGCCAGCAGTTACGAAGGGGGTGATAATTCACCCCTCCACTTT.

The V and J genes are TRBV10-3 and TRBJ2-7, with D uncertain. This CDR3 contains 12 residues. V lost 8 bases to trimming and J lost 0 bases, with 8 bases between them. Germline-derived CDR1 and CDR2 are ENHRY and SYGVKD. CDR3 sequence (DNA): TGTGCCATCGCCGAGAGCTCCTACGAGCAGTACTTC. Amino acids: CAIAESSYEQYF.

The CDR3 bases are TGTGCCACCAGTCTTCTACAGGGGAGCGAGCAGTACTTC. Translated: CATSLLQGSEQYF. The rearrangement links TRBV24-1 to TRBJ2-7; 7 positions match TRBD1. V trimming: 6 bases; J trimming: 6 bases; junction bases outside the gene matches: 7. The CDR3 has 13 amino acids. Looked up from germline, CDR1 is KGHDR and CDR2 is SFDVKD.

V and J are TRBV20-1 and TRBJ1-2; TRBD1 matches 7 bases. After removal of 3 bases from V and 8 bases from J, the junction contained 15 bases not matched to a gene. The germline V gene has CDR1 DFQATT and CDR2 SNEGSKA (reference sequence). This CDR3 contains 15 residues. CDR3 nucleotide sequence: TGCAGTGCTAGTGCGGACAGGCAGGGAAGGGAGGGCTACACCTTC. It yields the protein CSASADRQGREGYTF.

This chain connects TRBV12-3 or TRBV12-4 to TRBJ1-4; 11 positions agree with TRBD1. The CDR3 contains 14 residues. Unmatched junction bases numbered 5, after V lost 6 bases and J lost 8 bases. Written as DNA, the CDR3 is TGTGCCAGCAGGGGGACAGGGGGGCGGGAAAAACTGTTTTTT. It is translated as CASRGTGGREKLFF.

This clonotype was picked up a small number of times. The chain is built from TRBV29-1 and TRBJ2-7, with D perhaps matching TRBD1 or TRBD2 (6 bases each). V was cut by 3 bases and J by 6 bases, with 12 bases left in between. This CDR3 comprises 12 residues. Germline assignment: CDR1 SQVTM and CDR2 ANQGSEA. The CDR3 sequence: CSVDPGGREQYF. In DNA form, the CDR3 reads TGCAGCGTTGACCCTGGGGGGCGCGAGCAGTACTTC.

The J gene is TRBJ1-1, the V gene TRBV6-5; no definite D call. This CDR3 region has 13 residues. Germline loops: CDR1 MNHEY, CDR2 SVGAGI. V shed 4 bases and J shed 8 bases, with 14 bases lying between them. The CDR3 loop is CASSSTVPWEAFF. The CDR3, as DNA: TGTGCCAGCAGTTCCACAGTGCCGTGGGAAGCTTTCTTT.